The clone carrying this TCR beta chain was seen many times. Its antigen is unidentified. J gave up 8 bases and V 2 bases, and 5 bases lay outside the gene matches. The CDR3 has 16 residues. Germline V CDR1 and CDR2: SGHTA, FQGTGA. Time point indicated: newly diagnosed GD, antithyroid drugs for less than 3 months. From RNA extracted from PBMCs, the TCR library was made. Into tubes containing EDTA, 8 to 9.5 milliliters of peripheral blood were drawn. This sample is part of a study of regulatory T cells in long-lasting Graves disease. Study-wide results and limits: Newly diagnosed patients shared about a thousand public clonotypes; persistent patients shared around 2,800.

Library construction for TCR beta used iRepertoire HTBI primers and Arm-PCR of CDR3 regions. Using its own MiXCR run on the multiplex PCR reads, TCRdb lists one record per CDR3 protein. The sample includes roughly 560,000 distinct CDR3 sequences, 15% to 20% seen only once; the top ten take around 25%. Another study also made use of these data, one on T cells in Graves' hyperthyroidism and ophthalmopathy. As reported in that work: Each patient was aged 18 to 65 and had newly diagnosed hyperthyroidism of under 2 months' duration. Patients were excluded for uncontrolled infection, other autoimmune disease, pregnancy or lactation.

The material was peripheral blood mononuclear cells (PBMCs), obtained at new diagnosis, from a patient treated with antithyroid drugs. The source is a woman aged 35-65 years with Graves disease. The rearrangement uses TRBV7-3 and TRBJ2-1; 14 positions agree with TRBD2. CDR3 coding DNA: TGTGCCAGCAGCTTAGGACTAGCGGGGGGTAGTGATGAGCAGTTCTTC. The encoded protein is CASSLGLAGGSDEQFF.